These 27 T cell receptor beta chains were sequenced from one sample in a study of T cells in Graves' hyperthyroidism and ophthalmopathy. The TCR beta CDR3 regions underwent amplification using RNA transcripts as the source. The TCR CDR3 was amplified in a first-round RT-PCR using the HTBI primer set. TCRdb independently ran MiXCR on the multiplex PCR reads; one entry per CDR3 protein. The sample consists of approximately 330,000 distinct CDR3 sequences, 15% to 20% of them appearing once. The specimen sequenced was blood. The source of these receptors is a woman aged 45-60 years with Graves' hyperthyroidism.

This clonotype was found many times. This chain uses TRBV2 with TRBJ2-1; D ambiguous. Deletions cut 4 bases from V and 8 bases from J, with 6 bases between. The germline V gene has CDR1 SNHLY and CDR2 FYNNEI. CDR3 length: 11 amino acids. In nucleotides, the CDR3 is TGTGCCAGCAGTGTCTCGGATGAGCAGTTCTTC. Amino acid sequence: CASSVSDEQFF.

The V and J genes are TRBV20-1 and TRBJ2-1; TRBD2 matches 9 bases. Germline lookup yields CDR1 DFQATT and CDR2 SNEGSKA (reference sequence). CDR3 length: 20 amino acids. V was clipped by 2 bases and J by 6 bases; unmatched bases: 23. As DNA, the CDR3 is TGCAGTGCTAGAACGGCGTGGAAGGTAGCGGGAGTTGAGGGGTCCAATGAGCAGTTCTTC. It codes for CSARTAWKVAGVEGSNEQFF.

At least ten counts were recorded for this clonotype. The CDR3 nucleotides read TGCAGTGCTTTGACTAGCGTCCAAGAGACCCAGTACTTC. Its translation is CSALTSVQETQYF. The chain has TRBV20-1 and TRBJ2-5, with 8 bases that match TRBD2. CDR3 length: 13 residues. Per germline, CDR1 DFQATT and CDR2 SNEGSKA (reference sequence). The junction had 3 bases not matched to a gene; V was cut back by 5 bases and J by 1 base.

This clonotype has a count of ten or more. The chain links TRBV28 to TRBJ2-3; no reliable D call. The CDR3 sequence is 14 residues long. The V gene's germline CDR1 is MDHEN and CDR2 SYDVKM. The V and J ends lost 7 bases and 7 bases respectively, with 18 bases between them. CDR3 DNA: TGTGCCAGCACCGGGCCCCGACCACAAAATACGCAGTATTTT. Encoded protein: CASTGPRPQNTQYF.

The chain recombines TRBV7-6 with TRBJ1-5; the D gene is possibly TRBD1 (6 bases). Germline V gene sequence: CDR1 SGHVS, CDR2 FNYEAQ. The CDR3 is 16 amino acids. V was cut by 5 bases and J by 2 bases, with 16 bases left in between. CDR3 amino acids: CASSPVTGFGNQPQHF. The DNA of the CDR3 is TGTGCCAGCAGCCCCGTTACAGGGTTCGGCAATCAGCCCCAGCATTTT.

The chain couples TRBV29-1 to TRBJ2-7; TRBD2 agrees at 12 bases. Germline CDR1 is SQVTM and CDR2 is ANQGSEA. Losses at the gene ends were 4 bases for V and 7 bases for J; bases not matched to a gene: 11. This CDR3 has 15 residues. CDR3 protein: CSVARGLAGSDEQYF. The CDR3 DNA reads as TGCAGCGTTGCGAGGGGACTAGCGGGTTCGGATGAGCAGTACTTC.

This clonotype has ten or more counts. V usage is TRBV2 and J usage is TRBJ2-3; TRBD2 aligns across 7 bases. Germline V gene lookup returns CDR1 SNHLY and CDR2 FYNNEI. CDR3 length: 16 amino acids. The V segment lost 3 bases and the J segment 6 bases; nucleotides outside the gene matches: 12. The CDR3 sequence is CASSDAAGSGGDTQYF. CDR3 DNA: TGTGCCAGCAGTGACGCGGCGGGATCCGGGGGGGATACGCAGTATTTT.

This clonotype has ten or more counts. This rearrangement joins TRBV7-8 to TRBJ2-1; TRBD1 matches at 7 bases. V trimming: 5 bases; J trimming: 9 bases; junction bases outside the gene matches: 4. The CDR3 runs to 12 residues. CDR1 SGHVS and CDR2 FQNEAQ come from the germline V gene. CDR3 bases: TGTGCCAGCAGCCCGACAGGGATTGAGCAGTTCTTC. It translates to CASSPTGIEQFF. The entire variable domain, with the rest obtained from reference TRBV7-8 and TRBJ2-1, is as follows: GAGVSQSPRYKVAKRGQDVALRCDPISGHVSLFWYQQALGQGPEFLTYFQNEAQLDKSGLPSDRFFAERPEGSVSTLKIQRTQQEDSAVYLCASSPTGIEQFFGPGTRLTVL.

The CDR3: CAWSVTEDEQYF. CDR3 DNA: TGTGCCTGGAGTGTTACGGAGGACGAGCAGTACTTC. This chain links TRBV30 with TRBJ2-7; perhaps TRBD2 as D (5 bases). This CDR3 comprises 12 residues. The germline CDR1 and CDR2 sequences are GTSNPN and SVGIG (reference sequence). V was clipped by 0 bases and J by 5 bases, with 8 bases between them. Variable domain in full (rest from reference TRBV30 and TRBJ2-7): SQTIHQWPATLVQPVGSPLSLECTVEGTSNPNLYWYRQAAGRGLQLLFYSVGIGQISSEVPQNLSASRPQDRQFILSSKKLLLSDSGFYLCAWSVTEDEQYFGPGTRLTVT.

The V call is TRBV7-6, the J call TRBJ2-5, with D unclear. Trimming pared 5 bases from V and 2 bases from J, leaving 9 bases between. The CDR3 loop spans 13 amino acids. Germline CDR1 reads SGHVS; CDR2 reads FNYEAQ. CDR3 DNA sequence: TGTGCCAGCAGCCCCTCCAGGCAAGAGACCCAGTACTTC. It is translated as CASSPSRQETQYF.

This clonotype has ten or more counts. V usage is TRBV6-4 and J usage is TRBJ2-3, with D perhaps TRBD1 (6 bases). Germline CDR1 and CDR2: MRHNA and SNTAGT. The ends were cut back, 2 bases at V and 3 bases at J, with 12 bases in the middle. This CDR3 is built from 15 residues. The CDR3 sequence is CASSDTPTGTDTQYF. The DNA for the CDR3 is TGTGCCAGCAGTGACACACCGACAGGAACAGATACGCAGTATTTT.

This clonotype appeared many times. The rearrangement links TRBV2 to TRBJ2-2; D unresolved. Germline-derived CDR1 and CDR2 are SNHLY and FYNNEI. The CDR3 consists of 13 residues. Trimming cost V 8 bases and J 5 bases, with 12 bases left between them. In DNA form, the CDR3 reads TGTGCCAGCCTAGTGGGGTCTACCGGGGAGCTGTTTTTT. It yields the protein CASLVGSTGELFF.

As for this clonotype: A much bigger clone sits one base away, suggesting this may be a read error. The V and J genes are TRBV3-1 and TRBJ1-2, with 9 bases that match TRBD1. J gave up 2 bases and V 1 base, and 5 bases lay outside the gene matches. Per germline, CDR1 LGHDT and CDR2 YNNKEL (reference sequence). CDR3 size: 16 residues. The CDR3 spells CASSQAGTGYNYGYTF. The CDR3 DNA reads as TGTGCCAGCAGCCAAGCCGGGACAGGGTACAACTATGGCTACACCTTC.

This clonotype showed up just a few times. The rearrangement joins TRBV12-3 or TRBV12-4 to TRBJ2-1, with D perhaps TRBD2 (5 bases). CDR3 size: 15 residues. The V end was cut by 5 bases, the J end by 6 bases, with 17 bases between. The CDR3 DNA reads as TGTGCCAGCAGTCACAGAGAGGGAAACTCCAATGAGCAGTTCTTC. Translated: CASSHREGNSNEQFF.

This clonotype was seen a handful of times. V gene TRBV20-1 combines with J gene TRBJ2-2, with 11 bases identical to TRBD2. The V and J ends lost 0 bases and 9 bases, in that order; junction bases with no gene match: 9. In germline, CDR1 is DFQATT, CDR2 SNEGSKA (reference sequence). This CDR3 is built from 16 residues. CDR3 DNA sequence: TGCAGTGCTAGAGATAGGGCTAGCGGGAGGAACTGGGAGCTGTTTTTT. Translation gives CSARDRASGRNWELFF.

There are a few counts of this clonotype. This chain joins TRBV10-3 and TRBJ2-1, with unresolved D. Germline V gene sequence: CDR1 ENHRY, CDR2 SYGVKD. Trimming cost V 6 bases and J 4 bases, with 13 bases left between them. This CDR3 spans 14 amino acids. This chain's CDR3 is CAIRDSTLYNEQFF. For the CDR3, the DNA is TGTGCCATCAGGGATTCTACCTTATACAATGAGCAGTTCTTC.

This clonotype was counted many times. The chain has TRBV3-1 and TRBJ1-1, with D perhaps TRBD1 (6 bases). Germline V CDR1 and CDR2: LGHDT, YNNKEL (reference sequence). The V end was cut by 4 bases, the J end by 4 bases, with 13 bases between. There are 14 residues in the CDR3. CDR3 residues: CASSLAGASTEAFF. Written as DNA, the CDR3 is TGTGCCAGCAGCCTCGCAGGGGCTAGCACTGAAGCTTTCTTT.

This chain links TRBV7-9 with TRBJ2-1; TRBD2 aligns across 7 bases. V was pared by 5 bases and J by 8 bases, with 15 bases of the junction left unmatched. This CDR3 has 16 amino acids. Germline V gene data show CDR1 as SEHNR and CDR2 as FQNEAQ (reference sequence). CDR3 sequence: CASSPPPGTINDEQFF. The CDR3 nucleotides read TGTGCCAGCAGCCCTCCCCCTGGGACTATCAACGATGAGCAGTTCTTC. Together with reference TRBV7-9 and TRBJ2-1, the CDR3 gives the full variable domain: DTGVSQNPRHKITKRGQNVTFRCDPISEHNRLYWYRQTLGQGPEFLTYFQNEAQLEKSRLLSDRFSAERPKGSFSTLEIQRTEQGDSAMYLCASSPPPGTINDEQFFGPGTRLTVL.

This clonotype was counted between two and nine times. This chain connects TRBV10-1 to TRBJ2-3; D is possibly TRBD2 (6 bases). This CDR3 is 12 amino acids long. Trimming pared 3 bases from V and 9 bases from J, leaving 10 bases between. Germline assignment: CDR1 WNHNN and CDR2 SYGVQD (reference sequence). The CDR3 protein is CASSDAGITQYF. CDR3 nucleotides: TGCGCCAGCAGTGATGCGGGAATAACGCAGTATTTT.

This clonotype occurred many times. The CDR3 nucleotides read TGTGCCTGGAGTGACCGGACTAGCGGGAGTCGGGGCACAGATACGCAGTATTTT. The encoded protein is CAWSDRTSGSRGTDTQYF. The chain is built from TRBV30 and TRBJ2-3; 13 bases line up with TRBD2. The length of the CDR3 is 18 residues. CDR1 and CDR2 from the germline V gene are GTSNPN and SVGIG (reference sequence). Trimming removed 1 base from V and 1 base from J; junction bases left unmatched: 8.

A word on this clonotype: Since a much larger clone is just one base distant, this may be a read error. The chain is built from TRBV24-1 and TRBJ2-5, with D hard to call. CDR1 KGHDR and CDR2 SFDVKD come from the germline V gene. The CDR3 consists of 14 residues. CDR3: CASSDGGSQETQYF. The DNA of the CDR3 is TGTGCCTCCAGTGATGGTGGCAGCCAAGAGACCCAGTACTTC.

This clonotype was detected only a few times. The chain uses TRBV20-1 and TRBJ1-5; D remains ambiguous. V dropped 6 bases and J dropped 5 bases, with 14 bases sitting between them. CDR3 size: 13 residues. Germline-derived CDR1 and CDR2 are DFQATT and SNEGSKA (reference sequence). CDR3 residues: CSAPTLGYQPQHF. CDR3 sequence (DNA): TGCAGTGCCCCTACCTTGGGGTATCAGCCCCAGCATTTT.

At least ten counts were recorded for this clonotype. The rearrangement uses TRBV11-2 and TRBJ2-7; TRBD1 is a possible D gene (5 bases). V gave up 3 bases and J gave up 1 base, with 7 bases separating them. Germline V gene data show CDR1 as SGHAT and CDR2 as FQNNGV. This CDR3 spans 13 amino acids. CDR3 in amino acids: CASSFDRSYEQYV. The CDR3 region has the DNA TGTGCCAGCAGCTTTGACAGATCCTACGAGCAGTACGTC.

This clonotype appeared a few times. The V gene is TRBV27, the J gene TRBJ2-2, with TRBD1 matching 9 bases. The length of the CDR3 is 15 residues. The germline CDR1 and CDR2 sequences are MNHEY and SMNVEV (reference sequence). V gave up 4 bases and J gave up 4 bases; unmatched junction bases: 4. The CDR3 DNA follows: TGTGCCAGCAGTTGGGGGACAGGGTTCACCGGGGAGCTGTTTTTT. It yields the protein CASSWGTGFTGELFF.

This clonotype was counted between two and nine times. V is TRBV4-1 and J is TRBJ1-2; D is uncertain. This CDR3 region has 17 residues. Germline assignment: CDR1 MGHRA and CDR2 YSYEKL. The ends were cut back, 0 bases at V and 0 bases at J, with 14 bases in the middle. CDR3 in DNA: TGCGCCAGCAGCCAAGATGGCAGCCTGACTTCTAACTATGGCTACACCTTC. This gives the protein CASSQDGSLTSNYGYTF.

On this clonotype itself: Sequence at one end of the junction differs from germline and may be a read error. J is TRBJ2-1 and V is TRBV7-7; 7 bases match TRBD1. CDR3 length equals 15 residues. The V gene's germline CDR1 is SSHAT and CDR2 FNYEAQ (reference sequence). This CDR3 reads CASSLLQGFGSEQFF. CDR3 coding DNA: TGTGCTAGCAGCTTACTACAGGGGTTTGGAAGTGAGCAGTTCTTC.

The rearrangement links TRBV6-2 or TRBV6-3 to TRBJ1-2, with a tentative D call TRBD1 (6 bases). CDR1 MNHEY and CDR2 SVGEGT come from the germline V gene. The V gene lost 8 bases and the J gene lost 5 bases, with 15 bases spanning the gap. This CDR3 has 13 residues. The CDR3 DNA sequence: TGTGCCAGCGAAACTACAACAGGGTATGGCTACACCTTC. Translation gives CASETTTGYGYTF.